This T cell receptor (beta chain) was sequenced for a study of blood T cells in healthy people across ages. There are many counts of this clonotype. With V trimmed by 1 base and J by 0 bases, 1 base remained unmatched. The CDR3 covers 15 residues. A second roughly 6 to 12 cycle PCR used barcoded and J-beta primers. TCRdb fed the 5' RACE reads into MiXCR, producing one record per CDR3 protein. Of about 1.1 million distinct CDR3 sequences listed, more than 30% were seen once; the top ten hold around 12%. The TCR comes from a man between 18 and 35 years old in good health. Sequencing used blood. V and J are TRBV12-3 or TRBV12-4 and TRBJ1-2; 8 nucleotides agree with TRBD1. The CDR3 DNA follows: TGTGCCAGCAGTTTAGACAGGGGGGCTAACTATGGCTACACCTTC. The encoded protein is CASSLDRGANYGYTF.